Here is one T cell receptor (beta chain) with its context. Its binding antigen is unknown. Base-call qualities are not available, and no considerably larger clone is one nucleotide away. This entry belongs to a study of cytomegalovirus exposure and HLA in healthy donors (dated by TCRdb to between 2016 and 2019). About the full investigation: According to an earlier analysis of several hundred of the donors, some 180 million T cells yielded 100 million or so unique TCR beta sequences and about 280 Gb of sequence data. The study aimed to test whether signatures of past pathogen exposure could be identified by cataloging public T cell receptors. Five DR-DQ haplotypes were handled as single units for association and clustering because linkage in the cohort was strong. High-throughput TCR immunosequencing, statistical association of individual TCRs with disease status, and machine learning were combined to predict cytomegalovirus infection status. In an earlier analysis of roughly 540 of the donors, high-throughput TCR beta sequencing was used to judge whether each TCR beta V gene segment behaved as functional or pseudogenic. The study used immunosequencing to profile the T cell repertoires of approximately 690 subjects and linked those repertoires to cytomegalovirus serostatus. Typing coverage varied by locus: 629-630 donors for A, B, C, DRB1 and DQB1; some 520 for DQA1; 600 to 610 for DPA1; 450 to 480 for DPB1. Along with the approximately 650-subject first cohort, a separate validation cohort of 120 different subjects was used. Among the roughly 430 genotyped donors, 81% belonged to the genetic ancestry cluster associated with self-reported Caucasian donors. All discovery cohort repertoires had been generated on a single sequencing platform. In a later analysis, previously published TCR beta repertoires from 666 donors were re-analyzed and high-resolution HLA genotyping was added so that TCR occurrence patterns could be studied. Class I and class II HLA loci were covered by the typing at four-digit resolution. In a later genetic analysis, genome-wide SNP genotypes for 398 of the 666 donors were used, and that subset was treated as a discovery cohort. Roughly 310 gigabases of sequencing data and 78 million or so unique TCR sequences were included in an early release covering 550 to 650 HLA-typed donors. Donor age, sex, ethnicity and CMV serostatus were collected together with the repertoire data. In the later analysis, no new phenotypic data were used to find candidate immune exposures; instead, reliance was placed on TCR beta sequences and their occurrence across donors. Across some 400 genotyped donors of the cohort, an average of approximately 200,000 unique TCR beta nucleotide sequences per donor were sequenced, and roughly a sixth of those sequences were non-productive.

From a lookup of the germline V gene, CDR1 and CDR2 are SGHVS and FQNEAQ. The CDR3 spans 16 residues, from the cysteine through the phenylalanine. Only CDR3 DNA is held: 48 bases, read in frame from base 1. Trimming at the junction amounts to 5 bases on V and 1 base on J, and the germline ends lie 18 bases apart. The library was prepared using the immunoSEQ multiplex PCR assay. The multiplex PCR relied on a mix of 60 forward primers for TCR Vbeta segments and 13 reverse primers for TCR Jbeta segments. The CDR3 region of rearranged TCR beta genes was amplified from genomic DNA by a multiplex PCR assay. On the Illumina HiSeq System, the amplified TCR beta libraries were sequenced as 87-base-pair reads. As for the original processing: A later analysis counted about 80 million unique TCR beta chains across the 650 to 700 repertoires, and around 9.9 million of these chains were shared by at least two donors. Raw reads were error-corrected and collapsed into unique sequences by a nearest-neighbor algorithm in which closely related sequences were merged to remove PCR and sequencing errors. To assign V, D and J gene segments, CDR3 sequences were aligned to IMGT reference sequences. For a sequence to be retained, at least a six-nucleotide match to both a V gene segment and a J gene segment was required. A rearrangement was called productive if the CDR3 had no stop codons and remained in frame with V and J, and every other rearrangement was called non-productive. Following IMGT convention, CDR3 was defined as the stretch from the second conserved V-encoded cysteine to the conserved J-encoded phenylalanine. In an earlier analysis of more than 550 of the donors, sequences lacking an unambiguous match to a single V gene segment were excluded. In an earlier analysis of several hundred of the donors, V segments were called functional above 56.7% productive rearrangements and were called segregating when the between-donor standard deviation exceeded 5%. To diagnose cytomegalovirus status from the catalog of TCR beta chain sequences, a statistical classification framework was built. In a later analysis, TCR nucleotide sequences were compared against IMGT/GENE-DB human TR gene sequences so that V and J genes could be assigned. Using the TCRdist pipeline, a later analysis assigned CDR3 sequences along with most-parsimonious VDJ recombination scenarios. In a later analysis, each TCR beta chain was defined by its CDR3 amino acid sequence together with its V-gene family, and reads without a unique V-gene family were excluded. In a later analysis, fewer than 650 highly shared, low-generation-probability nucleotide sequences were removed to address suspected cross-contamination and a sequencing artifact. In a later analysis, a clonal expansion index for each public chain was calculated from normalized within-repertoire ranks of inferred template counts. In a later analysis, generation probabilities were computed using a VDJ recombination model fitted to out-of-frame rearrangements, and the results were checked against IGoR. A later analysis scored TCR-TCR, TCR-HLA and TCR-CMV co-occurrence with hypergeometric tests, applying a repertoire-size bias correction to TCR pairs. In a later analysis, false discovery rates were estimated by permuting HLA or CMV assignments 20 times. In a later analysis, co-occurring TCRs were grouped with DBSCAN, and TCRdist sequence similarity was added when clustering was performed within HLA-allele-positive subsets. Repertoires with fewer than 30,000 or more than 120,000 public chains were left out of co-occurrence clustering, as were about 5 repertoires with anomalous nucleotide sharing. Held by TCRdb, this immuneACCESS table contains in-frame sequences only and omits some clones. Under half of the omission traces to an unresolved V gene where checked; the cause of the rest is unknown. V and J calls and clone size follow that table, whereas D and trimming were derived from the DNA. This sample is represented by 200,000 to 250,000 clones; 60% to 85% of them were singletons. The ten largest make up around 16% of the sample.

The cohort was made up of approximately 670 healthy bone marrow donors. All cohort members were sampled while nominally healthy, although unrecorded immune exposures were likely present. The donor was CMV seronegative and was included in the group of under 450 seronegative cohort members. A peripheral blood sample was collected from each donor, and TCR beta sequencing was performed on peripheral blood mononuclear cells. The Qiagen DNeasy Blood Extraction Kit was used to extract genomic DNA from the blood cell samples. What the authors observed across the whole study: A further reported finding was that TCR beta sequences accurately predicted the HLA-A and HLA-B alleles for most subjects in the first cohort. Correlated functional status among segregating V segments might be attributable to linkage disequilibrium, but an unknown experimental factor could not be ruled out. A group of highly shared sequence variants was considered likely to be a technical artifact of the sequencing pipeline. The study listed 164 TCR beta chains as associated with cytomegalovirus. Compared with the approximately 670-donor mean, donors in an Asian-associated ancestry cluster had fewer N-insertions in productive TCRs, according to a later genetic analysis. In a later analysis, HLA-associated TCR beta chains were found to be more clonally expanded and to have lower generation probabilities than equally common non-associated chains. In a later analysis, the rate of TCR association differed among HLA loci, with DRB1 alleles having the most associated TCRs and HLA-C alleles having the fewest. Because HLA typing was missing for some donors at each locus, association tests included only the typed subset. For the cohort, immune exposure information was limited to CMV serostatus. The cohort was sequenced for TCR beta chains only, and without alpha or paired-chain data the features that could be detected were limited. The authors suggested that the approach could potentially be extended to other disease states and immunological phenotypes. Because counts were too low, about 18 rarely observed V segments, including chromosome 9 orphons, were excluded from the earlier analysis of around 590 of the donors. Sequencing depth was assumed to be roughly uniform across donors in the presence/absence analyses, though that assumption may not hold. In vitro tests confirmed that three of the cytomegalovirus-associated TCR beta chains recognize cytomegalovirus antigens. The classifier was reported to diagnose cytomegalovirus status with high specificity and sensitivity in both the original cohort and the validation cohort. In a later analysis, several top co-occurrence clusters were reported to appear linked to parvovirus B19, influenza, CMV and Epstein-Barr virus. Some IMGT-functional V segments, including TRBV6-2 and TRBV6-3, could not be told apart with the 87-base-pair reads, so those segments were excluded. A later analysis associated some 17,000 TCR beta sequences with specific HLA alleles at a false discovery rate of 0.05. A later analysis found that most CMV-associated TCR beta chains appeared HLA-restricted, with HLA associations seemingly driven largely by CMV exposure. While some public TCRs were present in many individuals, most TCR sequences turned up only very rarely across donors. In a later genetic analysis, a missense DCLRE1C variant was associated with V-gene and J-gene trimming of TCR beta chains, and the association was replicated in an independent cohort. An earlier analysis of approximately 540 of the donors showed that most TCR beta V segments appeared in productive rearrangements either about 87% or about 30% of the time, which broadly matched IMGT annotations. When HLA alleles, especially DR and DQ, strongly co-occurred, attributing TCR associations to individual alleles was difficult.

The clonotype was recovered from a middle-aged man in good health and CMV-seronegative. Material: PBMCs. The chain joins TRBV7-8 to TRBJ2-7; perhaps TRBD2 is the D gene, with 6 bases matching. The CDR3 reads as follows: CASSPFRDSGSYEQYF. The DNA sequence is as follows: TGTGCCAGCAGCCCCTTTCGGGACTCGGGATCCTACGAGCAGTACTTC.